One sample yielded the 24 T cell receptor beta chains listed below, sequenced in a study. Using its own MiXCR run on the reads, TCRdb lists one record per CDR3 protein. The sample lists about 15,000 distinct CDR3 sequences, about 35% occurring once. Sequenced sample: blood. These TCRs come from a human donor.

This clonotype was seen more than once but under ten times. A much more abundant neighbour one base away suggests this may be a read error. This chain connects TRBV29-1 to TRBJ2-7; TRBD1 aligns across 10 bases. The CDR3 consists of 12 residues. Per germline, CDR1 SQVTM and CDR2 ANQGSEA. The DNA for the CDR3 is TGCAGCGTCGAAGGGACAGGGGATGAGCAGTACTTC. It codes for CSVEGTGDEQYF.

This clonotype has a handful of counts. V is TRBV30 and J is TRBJ1-2; the match to TRBD1 covers 7 bases. This CDR3 is built from 17 residues. V was clipped by 1 base and J by 7 bases; unmatched bases: 18. Germline CDR1 is GTSNPN and CDR2 is SVGIG (reference sequence). Here the CDR3 reads CAWSDLAGGRVDAGYTF. In DNA, the CDR3 is TGTGCCTGGAGTGATCTCGCAGGGGGAAGGGTAGACGCTGGCTACACCTTC.

Details on this clonotype: A clone one base away is much larger, so this may be a read error. The rearrangement joins TRBV29-1 to TRBJ2-7; unclear D gene. The CDR3 sequence is 14 residues long. CDR1 is SQVTM, CDR2 ANQGSEA, per germline. Trimming pared 7 bases from V and 2 bases from J, leaving 18 bases between. This chain's CDR3 is CSDIQLDGPYEQYF. The CDR3 DNA sequence: TGCAGCGATATTCAGTTGGACGGCCCCTACGAGCAGTACTTC.

The J gene is TRBJ1-2, the V gene TRBV11-2; D is unclear. CDR3 length: 20 amino acids. The V gene lost 6 bases and the J gene lost 6 bases, with 35 bases spanning the gap. In germline, CDR1 is SGHAT, CDR2 FQNNGV. DNA for the CDR3: TGTGCCAGCAGTTCGATAAGGCGGCCGCCATGGAGGGAGTCTGAGGATGGCTACACCTTC. It is translated as CASSSIRRPPWRESEDGYTF.

V gene TRBV4-3 combines with J gene TRBJ2-2, with 7 bases that match TRBD2. The ends lost 1 base at V and 11 bases at J; junction bases unmatched: 19. The germline CDR1 and CDR2 sequences are LGHNA and YSLEER. The CDR3 spans 18 residues. In DNA, the CDR3 is TGCGCCAGCAGCCAAGTTAGGATGAGTGGCGGGAGCAACGTAGAGCTGTTTTTT. Encoded protein: CASSQVRMSGGSNVELFF.

This clonotype was detected many times. The rearrangement joins TRBV4-2 to TRBJ2-6; D is ambiguous. The CDR3 runs 17 residues. Germline assignment: CDR1 LGHNA and CDR2 YNFKEQ. The V gene lost 1 base and the J gene lost 0 bases, with 10 bases spanning the gap. The CDR3 sequence is CASSQGWILSGANVLTF. Written as DNA, the CDR3 is TGTGCCAGCAGCCAAGGTTGGATCCTCTCTGGGGCCAACGTCCTGACTTTC.

The sample holds one count of this clonotype. The chain joins TRBV29-1 to TRBJ2-5; 7 bases agree with TRBD1. Germline V gene sequence: CDR1 SQVTM, CDR2 ANQGSEA. Trimming took 1 base from V and 6 from J; bases not matched to a gene: 11. The CDR3 length is 15 residues. CDR3 region: CSVEVSRGFLKTQYF. The CDR3 DNA is TGCAGCGTTGAAGTATCCAGGGGGTTCTTGAAGACCCAGTACTTC.

This clonotype is judged medium-sized. CDR3 nucleotide sequence: TGTGCCTGGAGCACTAACCAAGGTCAGCCCCAGCATTTT. It specifies CAWSTNQGQPQHF. The V call is TRBV30, the J call TRBJ1-5, with no clear D. The length of the CDR3 is 13 residues. The germline CDR1 and CDR2 sequences are GTSNPN and SVGIG (reference sequence). V was clipped by 3 bases and J by 6 bases, with 12 bases between them. Using reference TRBV30 and TRBJ1-5 for the parts outside the CDR3, the full variable domain is SQTIHQWPATLVQPVGSPLSLECTVEGTSNPNLYWYRQAAGRGLQLLFYSVGIGQISSEVPQNLSASRPQDRQFILSSKKLLLSDSGFYLCAWSTNQGQPQHFGDGTRLSIL.

This clonotype was observed at least ten times. The DNA for the CDR3 is TGCGCCAGCAGCCAAGATCTACGACTAGCGGGCCTAAACACCGGGGAGCTGTTTTTT. Residues: CASSQDLRLAGLNTGELFF. The V call is TRBV4-3, the J call TRBJ2-2, with 10 nucleotides matching TRBD2. The CDR3 extends over 19 amino acids. V lost 0 bases, J lost 2 bases, and 9 bases stayed unmatched. CDR1 and CDR2 (germline): LGHNA, YSLEER.

In this sample, this clonotype turned up many times. This sequence joins TRBV4-3 and TRBJ2-7; D perhaps matches TRBD1 (6 bases). V was trimmed by 4 bases and J by 2 bases, leaving 21 bases between them. The CDR3 loop spans 17 amino acids. Germline CDR1 is LGHNA and CDR2 is YSLEER. The CDR3: CASSRQTGQQTPYEQYF. The CDR3 coding sequence is TGCGCCAGCAGCCGCCAAACCGGACAGCAGACACCCTACGAGCAGTACTTC.

This clonotype has a count of ten or more. The chain carries TRBV4-3 and TRBJ2-7, with TRBD2 identical over 10 bases. From germline, CDR1 is LGHNA and CDR2 YSLEER. The J segment lost 3 bases and the V segment lost 1 base, leaving 3 bases of the junction unmatched. The CDR3 is 15 residues long. CDR3 nucleotides: TGCGCCAGCAGCCAAGTTCTAGCGGGAGACTACGAGCAGTACTTC. Translation: CASSQVLAGDYEQYF.

By share of the sample, this clonotype is medium-sized (0.01 to 0.1%). V gene TRBV4-3 combines with J gene TRBJ2-3, with a weak D call TRBD1 (5 bases). Germline CDR1 and CDR2: LGHNA and YSLEER. The V end lost 4 bases, the J end lost 4 bases, and 12 bases lay between the germline ends. The CDR3 is 14 residues long. This CDR3 reads CASSLYVQADTQYF. The CDR3 DNA is TGCGCCAGCAGCCTATACGTACAGGCAGATACGCAGTATTTT.

The genes are TRBV20-1 and TRBJ2-3, with a tentative D call TRBD2 (6 bases). The CDR3 runs to 15 residues. V gave up 5 bases and J gave up 0 bases, with 15 bases separating them. Germline assignment: CDR1 DFQATT and CDR2 SNEGSKA (reference sequence). For the CDR3, the DNA is TGCAGTGCTCGCCATGGAGGGAGGAGCACAGATACGCAGTATTTT. Protein product: CSARHGGRSTDTQYF.

A word on this clonotype: This may arise from a read error, as a much more abundant clone is one base away. The chain couples TRBV5-4 to TRBJ2-4; the D is unclear. V shed 0 bases and J shed 13 bases, with 14 bases lying between them. Germline V lookup: CDR1 SGHNT, CDR2 YYREEE (reference sequence). This CDR3 is built from 13 residues. The CDR3 region has the DNA TGTGCCAGCAGCTTGGCCGCGAGTTATGAGCAGTACTTC. It specifies CASSLAASYEQYF.

This clonotype has a count of ten or more. The chain combines TRBV30 with TRBJ2-1, with a tentative D call TRBD2 (6 bases). The V and J ends lost 1 base and 4 bases respectively, with 11 bases between them. This CDR3 comprises 14 residues. Germline V CDR1 and CDR2: GTSNPN, SVGIG (reference sequence). CDR3 coding DNA: TGTGCCTGGAGTGGGGACTCCAATTACAATGAGCAGTTCTTC. Translating gives CAWSGDSNYNEQFF.

As regards this clonotype: A single base separates this from a much larger clone, so it may be a read error. The V call is TRBV14, the J call TRBJ2-1; a weak D match, TRBD2 (6 bases). The CDR3 length is 17 residues. V lost 6 bases to trimming and J lost 10 bases, with 28 bases between them. CDR1 is SGHDN, CDR2 FVKESK, per germline. CDR3: CASSYAYPGEANYEQFF. In DNA form, the CDR3 reads TGTGCCAGCAGTTATGCATATCCCGGGGAGGCGAACTACGAGCAGTTCTTC.

Note on this clonotype: A much bigger clone sits one base away, suggesting this may be a read error. The chain combines TRBV29-1 with TRBJ1-2; maybe TRBD1 (5 bases). V was shortened by 4 bases and J by 8 bases, with 11 bases between the two germline ends. Germline loops: CDR1 SQVTM, CDR2 ANQGSEA. This CDR3 is 11 amino acids long. The CDR3 nucleotides read TGCAGCGTTGGGGGCACTGGAGGCTACACCTTC. Its protein is CSVGGTGGYTF. Combining the CDR3 with reference TRBV29-1 and TRBJ1-2 gives the whole variable domain SAVISQKPSRDICQRGTSLTIQCQVDSQVTMMFWYRQQPGQSLTLIATANQGSEATYESGFVIDKFPISRPNLTFSTLTVSNMSPEDSSIYLCSVGGTGGYTFGSGTRLTVV.

This clonotype is medium-sized in the sample. The chain employs TRBV4-3 and TRBJ2-7; 9 bases align to TRBD2. There are 15 residues in the CDR3. The V and J ends lost 0 bases and 4 bases, in that order; junction bases with no gene match: 4. CDR1 and CDR2 (germline): LGHNA, YSLEER. CDR3 region: CASSQEEAGGYEQYF. The CDR3 DNA is TGCGCCAGCAGCCAAGAAGAAGCGGGAGGATACGAGCAGTACTTC.

This clonotype was seen ten or more times. The rearrangement joins TRBV4-3 to TRBJ1-2, with D unresolved. Trimming took 0 bases from V and 7 from J, leaving 12 bases between them. The CDR3 covers 14 residues. Germline V lookup: CDR1 LGHNA, CDR2 YSLEER. CDR3 coding DNA: TGCGCCAGCAGCCAAGACCGCCGCGCGGCTGGCTACACCTTC. Translating gives CASSQDRRAAGYTF.

This clonotype was seen at least ten times. The chain employs TRBV20-1 and TRBJ2-1, with TRBD2 matching over 12 bases. Germline V CDR1 and CDR2: DFQATT, SNEGSKA (reference sequence). CDR3 length equals 20 residues. J was trimmed by 0 bases and V by 0 bases; bases with no gene match: 12. The CDR3 loop is CSARDKDLAGGPSSYNEQFF. DNA of the CDR3: TGCAGTGCTAGAGACAAAGATCTAGCGGGAGGGCCGAGCTCCTACAATGAGCAGTTCTTC.

This chain uses TRBV30 with TRBJ1-5, with D uncertain. The germline gives CDR1 GTSNPN, CDR2 SVGIG (reference sequence). The CDR3 length is 13 residues. Trimming removed 8 bases at V and 2 bases at J, with 13 bases between. This CDR3 reads CAMEGTGNQPQHF. The CDR3 DNA sequence: TGTGCCATGGAGGGAACGGGCAATCAGCCCCAGCATTTT.

Relative to its sample, this clonotype is medium-sized (0.01 to 0.1%). The chain employs TRBV4-3 and TRBJ2-7; D remains unclear. V was trimmed by 3 bases and J by 2 bases, leaving 14 bases between them. CDR3 length equals 15 residues. The germline V gene encodes CDR1 LGHNA and CDR2 YSLEER. This CDR3 is CASSQGLRQTYEQYF. The CDR3 DNA reads as TGCGCCAGCAGCCAGGGGTTGAGGCAGACCTACGAGCAGTACTTC.

This clonotype has a single count. This chain links TRBV18 with TRBJ2-3; no firm D call. Germline assignment: CDR1 KGHSH and CDR2 LQKENI. CDR3 length: 11 residues. V was cut by 5 bases and J by 3 bases, with 3 bases left in between. The DNA for the CDR3 is TGTGCCAGCTCAAGGACAGATACGCAGTATTTT. This translates into CASSRTDTQYF.

The chain has TRBV4-3 and TRBJ1-4; 8 bases are a match to TRBD1. The V gene end was trimmed by 4 bases and the J gene end by 6 bases; junction bases not matched to a gene: 4. Per the germline V gene, CDR1 is LGHNA and CDR2 is YSLEER. This CDR3 contains 14 residues. CDR3 residues: CASSRVTGDEKLFF. As DNA, the CDR3 is TGCGCCAGCAGCCGGGTGACAGGGGATGAAAAACTGTTTTTT.